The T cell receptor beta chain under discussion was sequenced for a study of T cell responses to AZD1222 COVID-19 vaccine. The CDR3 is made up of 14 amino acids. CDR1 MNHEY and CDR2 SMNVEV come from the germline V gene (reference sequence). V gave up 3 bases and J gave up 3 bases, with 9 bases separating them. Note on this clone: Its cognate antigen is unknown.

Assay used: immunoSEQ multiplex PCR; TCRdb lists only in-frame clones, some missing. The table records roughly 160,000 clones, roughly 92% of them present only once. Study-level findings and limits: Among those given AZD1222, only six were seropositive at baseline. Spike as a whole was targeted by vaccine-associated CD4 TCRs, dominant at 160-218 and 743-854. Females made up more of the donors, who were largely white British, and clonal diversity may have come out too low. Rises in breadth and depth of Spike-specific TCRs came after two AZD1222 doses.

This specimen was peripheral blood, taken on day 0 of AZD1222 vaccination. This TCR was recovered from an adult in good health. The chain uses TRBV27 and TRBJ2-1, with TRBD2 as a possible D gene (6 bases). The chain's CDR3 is CASSFRERYNEQFF. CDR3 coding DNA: TGTGCCAGCAGTTTTCGGGAGCGCTACAATGAGCAGTTCTTC.